This TCR beta chain was identified in a study of control samples from healthy donors and cancer patients. CDR1 is LNHDA, CDR2 SQIVND, per germline (reference sequence). The CDR3 totals 14 residues. The V and J ends lost 5 bases and 2 bases respectively, with 13 bases between them. Data came from immunoSEQ multiplex PCR; TCRdb stores just in-frame clones and leaves some out. Counted here are around 170,000 clones, about 90% occurring once; the ten biggest clones make up about 1.4%. The TCR sequence derives from a woman in her fifties or sixties in good health. Sequencing was performed on blood. V gene TRBV19 combines with J gene TRBJ2-7, with a possible D match to TRBD2 (6 bases). In DNA, the CDR3 is TGTGCCAGTAGTGTCGGAGGGAACACCTACGAGCAGTACTTC. Encoded protein: CASSVGGNTYEQYF.